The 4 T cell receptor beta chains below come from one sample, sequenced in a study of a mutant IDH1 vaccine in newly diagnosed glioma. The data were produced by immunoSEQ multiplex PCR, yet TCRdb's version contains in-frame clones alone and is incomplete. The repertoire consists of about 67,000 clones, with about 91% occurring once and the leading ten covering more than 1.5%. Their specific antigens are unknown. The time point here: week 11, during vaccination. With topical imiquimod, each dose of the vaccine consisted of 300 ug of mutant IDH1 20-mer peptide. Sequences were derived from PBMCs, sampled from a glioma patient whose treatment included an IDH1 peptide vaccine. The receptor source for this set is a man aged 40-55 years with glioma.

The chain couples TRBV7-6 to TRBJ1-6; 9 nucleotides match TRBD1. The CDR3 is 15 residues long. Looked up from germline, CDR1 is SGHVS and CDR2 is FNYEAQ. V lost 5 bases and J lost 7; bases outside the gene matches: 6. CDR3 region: CASSNRDRDNSPLHF. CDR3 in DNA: TGTGCCAGCAGCAACCGGGACAGGGACAATTCACCCCTCCACTTT.

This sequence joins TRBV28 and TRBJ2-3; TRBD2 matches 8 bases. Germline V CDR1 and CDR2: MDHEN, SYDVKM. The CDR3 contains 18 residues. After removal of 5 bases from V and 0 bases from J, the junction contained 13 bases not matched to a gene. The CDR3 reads CASSPGLVSSSSTDTQYF. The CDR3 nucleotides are TGTGCCAGCAGTCCGGGACTAGTTTCCTCATCTAGCACAGATACGCAGTATTTT. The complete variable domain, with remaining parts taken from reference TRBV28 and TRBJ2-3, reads DVKVTQSSRYLVKRTGEKVFLECVQDMDHENMFWYRQDPGLGLRLIYFSYDVKMKEKGDIPEGYSVSREKKERFSLILESASTNQTSMYLCASSPGLVSSSSTDTQYFGPGTRLTVL.

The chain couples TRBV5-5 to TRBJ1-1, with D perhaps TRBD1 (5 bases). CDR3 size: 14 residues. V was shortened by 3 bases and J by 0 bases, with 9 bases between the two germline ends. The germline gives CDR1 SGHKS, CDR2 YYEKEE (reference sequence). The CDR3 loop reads CASSSGPMNTEAFF. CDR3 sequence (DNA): TGTGCCAGCAGCTCGGGACCTATGAACACTGAAGCTTTCTTT.

CDR3 coding DNA: TGCGCCAGCAGCGCAGGGGGTGGCAATCAGCCCCAGCATTTT. It encodes CASSAGGGNQPQHF. The chain employs TRBV5-1 and TRBJ1-5; 7 bases line up with TRBD1. The V and J ends lost 4 bases and 2 bases, in that order; junction bases with no gene match: 3. The CDR3 is made up of 14 amino acids. The V gene's germline CDR1 is SGHRS and CDR2 YFSETQ.